This T cell receptor beta chain was identified in a study of T cell changes during pregnancy in multiple sclerosis. The CDR3 runs 15 residues. V trimming: 2 bases; J trimming: 3 bases; junction bases outside the gene matches: 3. The V gene's germline CDR1 is SGHRS and CDR2 YFSETQ. Data came from immunoSEQ multiplex PCR; TCRdb stores just in-frame clones and leaves some out. Here the sample spans 100,000 or so clones, approximately 90% being singletons. V gene TRBV5-1 combines with J gene TRBJ2-5; 11 bases line up with TRBD2. This TCR was sampled from a female donor with multiple sclerosis, enrolled in a pregnancy study. This sample comprised peripheral blood, obtained in the second trimester of pregnancy. This CDR3 reads CASSFLLAGEETQYF. The CDR3 region has the DNA TGCGCCAGCAGCTTTTTACTAGCGGGGGAAGAGACCCAGTACTTC.